This T cell receptor beta chain was captured by sequencing in a study of human T cells and chemical hapten exposure. Unique molecular identifiers were affixed to discrete cDNA molecules within the library. TCRdb independently ran MiXCR on the RACE reads; one entry per CDR3 protein. This sample has 30,000 or so distinct CDR3 sequences, with 5.8% found just once. This clonotype was seen at least ten times. Sample time point: patch test 3, about 24 weeks after DPC sensitization. Treatment specified: therapeutic diphenylcyclopropenone sensitization with weekly scalp DPC. The germline V gene has CDR1 SGHNT and CDR2 YYREEE (reference sequence). The CDR3 loop spans 14 amino acids. Trimming left V 1 base short and J 4 bases short, with 10 bases between.

The V gene is TRBV5-4, the J gene TRBJ2-3; D ambiguous. The TCR comes from a man younger than 40 with alopecia areata. Some clones in this sample may be carry-over from other donors' samples. The sequencing here drew on whole blood, taken in connection with sensitization to the hapten diphenylcyclopropenone (DPC). In DNA form, the CDR3 reads TGTGCCAGCAGCTTGTCACTCCGGGCAGATACGCAGTATTTT. Protein: CASSLSLRADTQYF.